This T cell receptor beta chain was recorded in a study of beta chain features in type 1 diabetes. CDR1 is SGHAT, CDR2 FQNNGV, per germline. The CDR3 consists of 16 residues. V was pared by 2 bases and J by 4 bases, with 4 bases of the junction left unmatched. Expressed TCRB transcripts were sequenced because the isolated RNA had all been reverse transcribed beforehand. Reads from naive, central memory and regulatory T cell samples averaged roughly 3.3 million. The table came from immunoSEQ multiplex PCR; TCRdb's copy has only in-frame clones and leaves some out. Of some 900,000 clones listed, roughly 16% are singletons.

This receptor was taken from a woman aged 18-29 years in good health. Sequencing used naive CD4+ T cells from blood. The V and J genes are TRBV11-2 and TRBJ2-1; 11 bases map to TRBD2. CDR3 in amino acids: CASSLMTSGEYNEQFF. CDR3 nucleotides: TGTGCCAGCAGCTTAATGACTAGCGGGGAGTACAATGAGCAGTTCTTC.